This is a list of T cell receptor beta chains from one sample in a study of blood T cells in healthy people across ages. MiXCR, run by TCRdb on the 5' RACE reads, gives a single entry per CDR3 protein. Of 750,000 to 950,000 distinct CDR3 sequences detected, about 26% appear once; the ten largest clones hold about 3%. These data also formed part of another study, on T cells of mothers and their children.

Sequenced material: blood. The receptor source for this set is a boy between 10 and 17 years old in good health. Each CDR3 is given with its conserved first and last residue. Fields, in order: D gene, V gene, J gene, clone size, CDR3 protein, CDR3 DNA. The D gene is left open where the match is weak. Only part of the rows carry a size: once, few, many, or a class if the clone is expanded.

>NA|TRBV7-9|TRBJ2-2|few
CASSLPVRPGELFF
TGTGCCAGCAGCTTACCGGTCCGGCCCGGGGAGCTGTTTTTT
>NA|TRBV2|TRBJ1-4|NA
CASRGTAGEKLFF
TGTGCCAGCAGAGGGACGGCAGGCGAAAAACTGTTTTTT
>NA|TRBV4-1|TRBJ2-7|NA
CASSHPEWGGRDEQYF
TGCGCCAGCAGCCACCCGGAGTGGGGGGGCCGCGACGAGCAGTACTTC
>NA|TRBV20-1|TRBJ2-1|NA
CSASGGAYNEQFF
TGCAGTGCTAGCGGTGGGGCTTACAATGAGCAGTTCTTC
>TRBD1|TRBV10-3|TRBJ2-5|few
CAIRAGTGAGSETQYF
TGTGCCATCAGGGCCGGGACAGGCGCTGGGTCGGAGACCCAGTACTTC
>TRBD1|TRBV9|TRBJ2-7|NA
CASSVGGTGIYEQYF
TGTGCCAGCAGCGTAGGCGGGACAGGGATCTACGAGCAGTACTTC
>NA|TRBV11-2|TRBJ2-5|NA
CASSLVSLGPETQYF
TGTGCCAGCAGCTTAGTCTCTCTGGGGCCGGAGACCCAGTACTTC
>NA|TRBV29-1|TRBJ2-7|NA
CSVESGLSGAYEQYF
TGCAGCGTTGAGTCCGGACTAAGTGGGGCCTACGAGCAGTACTTC
>NA|TRBV10-3|TRBJ1-2|NA
CAISRTDSSYGYTF
TGTGCCATCAGCAGGACAGATTCCTCCTATGGCTACACCTTC
>NA|TRBV20-1|TRBJ1-2|few
CSASGGRGGYTF
TGCAGTGCTAGTGGGGGGAGAGGTGGCTACACCTTC
>TRBD2|TRBV10-3|TRBJ2-1|few
CAISESLGTSGGSSYNEQFF
TGTGCCATCAGTGAGTCCCTCGGGACTAGCGGGGGAAGCTCCTACAATGAGCAGTTCTTC
>NA|TRBV10-2|TRBJ2-5|few
CASSGGTSSVGETQYF
TGCGCCAGCAGTGGTGGGACTTCCTCCGTAGGGGAGACCCAGTACTTC
>TRBD2|TRBV6-2/TRBV6-3|TRBJ2-3|NA
CASSRGSGGPTDTQYF
TGTGCCAGCAGTCGTGGCTCGGGGGGGCCTACAGATACGCAGTATTTT
>TRBD2|TRBV6-6|TRBJ2-1|many
CASSPLGGGNNEQFF
TGTGCCAGCAGTCCACTCGGGGGGGGCAACAATGAGCAGTTCTTC
>TRBD2|TRBV20-1|TRBJ2-3|NA
CSARDVGLAGEDTQYF
TGCAGTGCTAGAGATGTGGGACTAGCGGGGGAAGATACGCAGTATTTT
>TRBD1|TRBV27|TRBJ2-1|NA
CASTERPTGTGVSYNEQFF
TGTGCCAGCACCGAACGACCAACCGGGACAGGGGTCTCCTACAATGAGCAGTTCTTC
>NA|TRBV7-9|TRBJ2-5|few
CASSAPGTLQETQYF
TGTGCCAGCAGCGCGCCCGGGACTCTCCAAGAGACCCAGTACTTC
>NA|TRBV4-1|TRBJ2-7|few
CASSQGMGGALSYEQYF
TGCGCCAGCAGCCAAGGGATGGGGGGGGCCCTATCCTACGAGCAGTACTTC
>TRBD2|TRBV29-1|TRBJ2-1|few
CSVEPLAGGLGEQFF
TGCAGCGTTGAACCGCTAGCGGGGGGGCTTGGGGAGCAGTTCTTC
>NA|TRBV4-1|TRBJ2-2|NA
CASSQDGRTLGELFF
TGCGCCAGCAGCCAAGATGGCAGGACTCTTGGGGAGCTGTTTTTT
>NA|TRBV3-1|TRBJ1-4|NA
CASSQEWYRATTNEKLFF
TGTGCCAGCAGCCAAGAATGGTACAGGGCCACAACTAATGAAAAACTGTTTTTT
>NA|TRBV12-3/TRBV12-4|TRBJ1-1|few
CASSRQGPTEAFF
TGTGCCAGCAGTCGCCAGGGGCCGACTGAAGCCTTCTTT
>NA|TRBV12-5|TRBJ1-1|few
CASGPRTENTEAFF
TGTGCTAGTGGTCCACGGACAGAGAACACCGAAGCTTTCTTT
>NA|TRBV7-9|TRBJ2-3|few
CASSYPPPAATQYF
TGTGCCAGCAGCTACCCCCCGCCCGCGGCTACGCAGTATTTT
>NA|TRBV5-1|TRBJ1-6|many
CASSLQGGWINSPLHF
TGCGCCAGCAGCTTACAGGGAGGGTGGATTAATTCACCCCTCCACTTT
>NA|TRBV12-3/TRBV12-4|TRBJ1-2|NA
CASSTNKGGGYTF
TGTGCCAGCAGTACTAATAAGGGGGGAGGCTACACCTTC
>TRBD2|TRBV19|TRBJ2-7|NA
CASSIGGIEQYF
TGTGCCAGTAGTATCGGGGGGATCGAGCAGTACTTC
>TRBD1|TRBV6-1|TRBJ1-1|few
CATLLRGLAEAFF
TGTGCCACCCTTCTTAGGGGGCTAGCTGAAGCTTTCTTT
>TRBD1|TRBV20-1|TRBJ1-4|few
CSALMRRTGGPKLFF
TGCAGTGCTCTTATGAGGAGGACAGGGGGTCCCAAACTGTTTTTT
>TRBD1|TRBV20-1|TRBJ2-5|few
CSARGDRYQETQYF
TGCAGTGCTAGGGGGGACAGGTACCAAGAGACCCAGTACTTC
>NA|TRBV27|TRBJ2-5|many
CASSFQGQRETQYF
TGTGCCAGCAGTTTCCAAGGACAAAGAGAGACCCAGTACTTC
>TRBD2|TRBV7-9|TRBJ2-7|few
CASSLAAAYEQYF
TGTGCCAGCAGCCTAGCGGCAGCCTACGAGCAGTACTTC
>NA|TRBV5-6|TRBJ2-5|few
CASSFQWGAMETQYF
TGTGCCAGCAGCTTCCAGTGGGGGGCGATGGAGACCCAGTACTTC
>NA|TRBV12-3/TRBV12-4|TRBJ2-1|NA
CASCNLGRSEQFF
TGTGCCAGCTGCAATCTGGGGCGCTCTGAGCAGTTCTTC